This T cell receptor (beta chain) is drawn from a study of blood T cell repertoires in COVID-19. The method was immunoSEQ multiplex PCR; TCRdb's version includes in-frame clones alone and lacks a portion of them. The sample consists of about 400,000 clones, roughly 90% of them appearing once. Participants were placed into cohorts based on the clinical history they reported. The sequenced sample was PBMCs or T cells enriched from blood (not recorded which). The clonotype was recovered from a woman aged 25 to 39 with acute COVID-19.

The CDR3 bases are TGTGCCAGCAGCTCGACAGGGGGCAACACTGAAGCTTTCTTT. Its protein product is CASSSTGGNTEAFF. The chain carries TRBV7-3 and TRBJ1-1; 10 nucleotides agree with TRBD1. CDR1 is SGHTA, CDR2 FQGTGA, per germline. Trimming took 4 bases from V and 2 from J; bases not matched to a gene: 1. This CDR3 has 14 amino acids. The full variable domain, its missing parts supplied by reference TRBV7-3 and TRBJ1-1, is GAGVSQTPSNKVTEKGKYVELRCDPISGHTALYWYRQSLGQGPEFLIYFQGTGAADDSGLPNDRFFAVRPEGSVSTLKIQRTERGDSAVYLCASSSTGGNTEAFFGQGTRLTVV.